This paragraph covers one T cell receptor (beta chain) sequence. The antigen is unknown. TCRdb keeps only in-frame clones here, not all; method: immunoSEQ multiplex PCR. The sample consists of tens of thousands of clones, about 77% of them appearing once. The sample originates from a study of STAT5B mutations in CD4+ large granular lymphocyte leukemia. Study-level findings and limits: Patient CD4-sorted repertoires stayed more clonal than healthy ones after leukemic-clone removal. Data were not HLA-matched across samples.

Germline CDR1 reads MNHNS; CDR2 reads SASEGT. V lost 0 bases and J lost 0; bases outside the gene matches: 8. The CDR3 is made up of 18 amino acids. Controls came from buffy coats of healthy blood donors. The V call is TRBV6-1, the J call TRBJ2-5; 9 bases align to TRBD1. Sequenced: CD4+ T cells from blood buffy coats. The receptor was isolated from a human donor in good health. DNA of the CDR3: TGTGCCAGCAGTGAAGCGGAGGGACAGGGACGGTACCAAGAGACCCAGTACTTC. Amino acid sequence: CASSEAEGQGRYQETQYF.